A single sample is the source of the 21 T cell receptor beta chains below, sequenced in a study of a mutant IDH1 vaccine in newly diagnosed glioma. Time point of the sample: week 11, during vaccination. In the vaccine, a single dose held 300 ug of the mutant IDH1 20-mer peptide, along with topical imiquimod. Their antigens remain unidentified. Clones were sequenced by immunoSEQ multiplex PCR, and TCRdb holds only the in-frame ones, with some missing. This repertoire shows roughly 60,000 clones, less than 85% found once; its top ten account for around 3.5%. This specimen was PBMCs, taken from a glioma patient whose treatment included an IDH1 peptide vaccine. The receptors were gathered from a young man with glioma.

The J gene is TRBJ1-5, the V gene TRBV19; no definite D call. V was trimmed by 3 bases and J by 11 bases, leaving 14 bases between them. Per germline, CDR1 LNHDA and CDR2 SQIVND (reference sequence). This CDR3 contains 13 residues. The CDR3 DNA is TGTGCCAGTAGTATCTGGATCGACAATACCCAGCATTTT. Its protein is CASSIWIDNTQHF.

V gene TRBV19 combines with J gene TRBJ1-4; D remains ambiguous. The CDR3 spans 15 residues. CDR1 is LNHDA, CDR2 SQIVND, per germline (reference sequence). V was trimmed by 3 bases and J by 3 bases, leaving 11 bases between them. This CDR3 is CASSIASVSNEKLFF. CDR3 DNA: TGTGCCAGTAGTATCGCCTCGGTCTCTAATGAAAAACTGTTTTTT.

This chain joins TRBV15 and TRBJ2-6, with D hard to call. Germline CDR1 is LNHNV and CDR2 is YYDKDF (reference sequence). V dropped 0 bases and J dropped 0 bases, with 9 bases sitting between them. There are 17 residues in the CDR3. The CDR3 bases are TGTGCCACCAGCAGAGACAGGATATCCTCTGGGGCCAACGTCCTGACTTTC. Translated: CATSRDRISSGANVLTF.

Only one count was recorded for this clone. The chain is built from TRBV5-4 and TRBJ2-2; D may match TRBD1 or TRBD2 (5 bases each). The CDR3 runs to 16 residues. The ends were cut back, 0 bases at V and 6 bases at J, with 15 bases in the middle. From germline, CDR1 is SGHNT and CDR2 YYREEE (reference sequence). The chain's CDR3 is CASSLVPGLGAGELFF. CDR3 in DNA: TGTGCCAGCAGCTTGGTTCCGGGGTTGGGGGCCGGGGAGCTGTTTTTT.

This clone was observed a single time. This rearrangement joins TRBV5-1 to TRBJ2-2; 8 positions agree with TRBD1. The CDR3 runs to 17 residues. The trim removed 0 bases at V and 3 bases at J, leaving 7 bases unmatched. Germline lookup yields CDR1 SGHRS and CDR2 YFSETQ. For the CDR3, the DNA is TGCGCCAGCAGCTTGGGGCCCAGGGGGCCGGACACCGGGGAGCTGTTTTTT. It translates to CASSLGPRGPDTGELFF.

The chain combines TRBV7-3 with TRBJ2-5; D may be TRBD2 (6 bases). The germline V gene encodes CDR1 SGHTA and CDR2 FQGTGA. V lost 3 bases and J lost 9, with 17 bases in between. The CDR3 loop spans 14 amino acids. The CDR3 region has the DNA TGTGCCAGCAGCTTGGGCCCTACCGGAGGGGCCCAGTACTTC. Its protein is CASSLGPTGGAQYF.

The V and J genes are TRBV28 and TRBJ1-6; D is uncertain. V dropped 6 bases and J dropped 10 bases, with 19 bases sitting between them. Germline loops: CDR1 MDHEN, CDR2 SYDVKM. The CDR3 extends over 15 amino acids. CDR3 nucleotide sequence: TGTGCCAGCAGCCAGCCCACCTTCGGATACTCACCCCTCCACTTT. It is translated as CASSQPTFGYSPLHF.

This chain joins TRBV6-1 and TRBJ2-1, with D possibly matching TRBD2 (6 bases). Germline-derived CDR1 and CDR2 are MNHNS and SASEGT. V was shortened by 6 bases and J by 10 bases, with 13 bases between the two germline ends. The CDR3 covers 12 residues. The CDR3 region has the DNA TGTGCCAGCAGCTCCGATGGGGGGGAGCAGTTCTTC. Its translation is CASSSDGGEQFF.

V gene TRBV13 combines with J gene TRBJ1-4; TRBD1 matches at 7 bases. The V segment lost 3 bases and the J segment 8 bases; nucleotides outside the gene matches: 6. The germline CDR1 and CDR2 sequences are PRHDT and FYEKMQ (reference sequence). The CDR3 runs to 14 residues. Written as DNA, the CDR3 is TGTGCCAGCAGCTTGGGACAGCGTATAGAAAAACTGTTTTTT. Protein: CASSLGQRIEKLFF.

The J gene is TRBJ2-7, the V gene TRBV7-2; 7 bases are shared with TRBD1. V lost 0 bases, J lost 2 bases, and 4 bases stayed unmatched. This CDR3 comprises 15 residues. Germline CDR1 reads SGHTA; CDR2 reads FQGNSA. The CDR3 DNA reads as TGTGCCAGCAGCTTAGCCGGGACAGACGCCTACGAGCAGTACTTC. It encodes CASSLAGTDAYEQYF. The full variable domain, rest sourced from reference TRBV7-2 and TRBJ2-7, is GAGVSQSPSNKVTEKGKDVELRCDPISGHTALYWYRQSLGQGLEFLIYFQGNSAPDKSGLPSDRFSAERTGGSVSTLTIQRTQQEDSAVYLCASSLAGTDAYEQYFGPGTRLTVT.

The chain is built from TRBV11-2 and TRBJ2-3, with a tentative D call TRBD1 (6 bases). V shed 0 bases and J shed 10 bases, with 11 bases lying between them. CDR3 length: 13 amino acids. Per germline, CDR1 SGHAT and CDR2 FQNNGV. CDR3 sequence (DNA): TGTGCCAGCAGCTTAGAAAGGGACAACGCGCAGTATTTT. Translation gives CASSLERDNAQYF.

The V and J genes are TRBV4-3 and TRBJ1-1; D gene uncertain. The CDR3 covers 15 residues. Between the trimmed V and J ends, which lost 0 bases and 0 bases, there was a span of 8 bases. Germline CDR1 reads LGHNA; CDR2 reads YSLEER. This CDR3 reads CASSQDNGVNTEAFF. The CDR3 coding sequence is TGCGCCAGCAGCCAAGATAACGGGGTGAACACTGAAGCTTTCTTT.

The chain links TRBV7-9 to TRBJ2-1; TRBD1 aligns across 9 bases. CDR1 is SEHNR, CDR2 FQNEAQ, per germline (reference sequence). The junction had 9 bases not matched to a gene; V was cut back by 5 bases and J by 4 bases. The CDR3 runs to 16 residues. Here the CDR3 reads CASSSGTGWEYNEQFF. CDR3 DNA sequence: TGTGCCAGCAGCAGCGGGACAGGGTGGGAATACAATGAGCAGTTCTTC.

The rearrangement joins TRBV5-5 to TRBJ2-3; 9 bases fit TRBD1. The germline CDR1 and CDR2 sequences are SGHKS and YYEKEE (reference sequence). V trimming: 5 bases; J trimming: 1 base; junction bases outside the gene matches: 11. The CDR3 is made up of 17 amino acids. The CDR3 bases are TGTGCCAGCAGTTATAGACCGAGGGACAGGGGCACAGATACGCAGTATTTT. As protein: CASSYRPRDRGTDTQYF.

This chain uses TRBV7-9 with TRBJ1-2; possibly TRBD1 for D (5 bases). This CDR3 has 13 residues. In germline, CDR1 is SEHNR, CDR2 FQNEAQ (reference sequence). V was trimmed by 5 bases and J by 8 bases, leaving 15 bases between them. The CDR3 bases are TGTGCCAGCAGCGTCGGGGCCGCGTGGGGCTACACCTTC. Amino acid sequence: CASSVGAAWGYTF.

V is TRBV6-5 and J is TRBJ2-7; maybe TRBD1 (6 bases). V was shortened by 6 bases and J by 5 bases, with 14 bases between the two germline ends. Germline CDR1 MNHEY, CDR2 SVGAGI. This CDR3 is built from 13 residues. In DNA, the CDR3 is TGTGCCAGCAGCCGCGACAGGTCCCACGAGCAGTACTTC. Protein: CASSRDRSHEQYF.

This chain joins TRBV19 and TRBJ2-1; the D gene is possibly TRBD2 (6 bases). V was cut by 5 bases and J by 2 bases, with 10 bases left in between. The CDR3 sequence is 14 residues long. CDR1 and CDR2 (germline): LNHDA, SQIVND (reference sequence). The CDR3, as DNA: TGTGCCAGTAGTGTGCAGCGGGCCTACAATGAGCAGTTCTTC. It specifies CASSVQRAYNEQFF.

The chain is built from TRBV6-5 and TRBJ2-1; either TRBD1 or TRBD2 may supply D (7 bases each). The germline V gene has CDR1 MNHEY and CDR2 SVGAGI. Trimming stripped 0 bases from V and 5 bases from J, with 11 bases between. CDR3 length: 15 amino acids. The DNA for the CDR3 is TGTGCCAGCAGTTACTCCCAGGGGGGGGACAATGAGCAGTTCTTC. Its protein is CASSYSQGGDNEQFF.

The chain uses TRBV2 and TRBJ1-5, with 7 bases fitting TRBD1. The V and J ends lost 4 bases and 6 bases, in that order; junction bases with no gene match: 12. The CDR3 totals 16 residues. Germline values: CDR1 SNHLY, CDR2 FYNNEI. The CDR3 DNA sequence: TGTGCCAGCAGTGTAGATTCGGGACAGTTGGGTCAGCCCCAGCATTTT. Its translation: CASSVDSGQLGQPQHF.

The V gene is TRBV5-1, the J gene TRBJ2-1; 7 bases align to TRBD2. The trim removed 0 bases at V and 8 bases at J, leaving 11 bases unmatched. The CDR3 is made up of 16 amino acids. The germline V gene has CDR1 SGHRS and CDR2 YFSETQ. The CDR3 DNA reads TGCGCCAGCAGCTTGGAGGCGGGAGTCTTTCTCGATGAGCAGTTCTTC. Residues: CASSLEAGVFLDEQFF.

The rearrangement joins TRBV11-2 to TRBJ2-1, with no clear D. CDR3 length equals 14 residues. Between the trimmed V and J ends, which lost 3 bases and 3 bases, there was a span of 9 bases. CDR1 SGHAT and CDR2 FQNNGV come from the germline V gene. CDR3 sequence (DNA): TGTGCCAGCAGCTTCCGGCCCCTCTACAATGAGCAGTTCTTC. Its protein product is CASSFRPLYNEQFF.